Included here is one TCR beta chain sequence, with context. This sample was included in a study of CD8 T cells in Susac syndrome. RNA amounts of roughly 0.5 to 1 ug underwent reverse transcription with random hexamers. Amplification of TCR beta CDR3 by immunoSEQ multiplex PCR spanned 54 Vbeta and 13 Jbeta. TCRdb recomputed calls from the immunoSEQ multiplex PCR reads with MiXCR, one row per CDR3 protein. Of some 180,000 distinct CDR3 sequences listed, around 94% are singletons. This CDR3 spans 17 amino acids. Germline lookup yields CDR1 SGHRS and CDR2 YFSETQ. The V gene lost 0 bases and the J gene lost 2 bases, with 15 bases spanning the gap.

The chain is built from TRBV5-1 and TRBJ2-1; maybe TRBD2 (5 bases). The clonotype comes from a human donor with Susac syndrome. Sequenced material: CD4+ T cells from PBMCs. The CDR3 DNA is TGCGCCAGCAGCTTGGCCCCTAGCTTTGAGCCCTACAATGAGCAGTTCTTC. It is translated as CASSLAPSFEPYNEQFF.